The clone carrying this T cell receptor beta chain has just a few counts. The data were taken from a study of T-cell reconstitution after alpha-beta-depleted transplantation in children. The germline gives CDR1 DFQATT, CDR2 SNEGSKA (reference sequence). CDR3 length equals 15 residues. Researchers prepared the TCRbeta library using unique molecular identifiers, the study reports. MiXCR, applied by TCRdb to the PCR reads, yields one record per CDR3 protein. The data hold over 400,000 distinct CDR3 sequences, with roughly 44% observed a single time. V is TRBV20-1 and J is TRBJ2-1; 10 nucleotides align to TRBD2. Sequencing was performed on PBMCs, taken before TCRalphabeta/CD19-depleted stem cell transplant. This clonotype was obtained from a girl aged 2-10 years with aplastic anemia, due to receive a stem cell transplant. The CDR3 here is CRVPRTSGVYNEQFF. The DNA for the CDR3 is TGCAGGGTACCCCGAACTAGCGGGGTTTACAATGAGCAGTTCTTC.